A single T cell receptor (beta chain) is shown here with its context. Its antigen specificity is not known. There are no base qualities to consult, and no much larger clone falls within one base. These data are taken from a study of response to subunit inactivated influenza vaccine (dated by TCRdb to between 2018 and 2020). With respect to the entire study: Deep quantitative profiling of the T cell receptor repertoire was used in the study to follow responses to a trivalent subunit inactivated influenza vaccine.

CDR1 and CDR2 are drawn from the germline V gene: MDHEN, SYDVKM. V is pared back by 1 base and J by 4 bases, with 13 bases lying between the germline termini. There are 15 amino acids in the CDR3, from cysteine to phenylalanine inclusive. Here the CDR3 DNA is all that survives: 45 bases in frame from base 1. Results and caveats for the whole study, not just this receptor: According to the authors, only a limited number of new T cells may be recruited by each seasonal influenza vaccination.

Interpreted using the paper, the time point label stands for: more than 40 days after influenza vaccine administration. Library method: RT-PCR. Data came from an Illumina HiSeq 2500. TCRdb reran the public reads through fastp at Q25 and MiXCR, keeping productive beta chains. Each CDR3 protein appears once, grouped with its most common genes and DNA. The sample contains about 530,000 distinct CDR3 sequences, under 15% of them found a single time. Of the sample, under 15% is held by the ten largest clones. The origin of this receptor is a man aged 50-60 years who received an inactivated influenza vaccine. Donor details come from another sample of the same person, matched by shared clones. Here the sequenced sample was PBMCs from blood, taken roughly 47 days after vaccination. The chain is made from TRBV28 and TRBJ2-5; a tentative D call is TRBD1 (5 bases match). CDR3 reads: CASSLSSAGPETQYF. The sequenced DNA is TGTGCCAGCAGTTTATCTTCTGCAGGGCCAGAGACCCAGTACTTC.